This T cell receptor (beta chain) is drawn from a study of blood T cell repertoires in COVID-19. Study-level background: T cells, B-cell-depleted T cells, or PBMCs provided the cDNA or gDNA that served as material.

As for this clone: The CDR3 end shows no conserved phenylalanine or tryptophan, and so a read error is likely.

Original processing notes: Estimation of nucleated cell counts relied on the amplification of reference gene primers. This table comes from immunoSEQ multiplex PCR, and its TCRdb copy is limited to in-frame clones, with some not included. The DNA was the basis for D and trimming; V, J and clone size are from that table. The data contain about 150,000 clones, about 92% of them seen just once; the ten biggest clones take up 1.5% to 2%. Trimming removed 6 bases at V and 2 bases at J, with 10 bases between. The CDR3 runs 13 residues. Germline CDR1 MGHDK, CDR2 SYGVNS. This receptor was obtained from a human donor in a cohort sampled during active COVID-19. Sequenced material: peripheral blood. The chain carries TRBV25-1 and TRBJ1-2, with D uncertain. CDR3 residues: CASSESPNYGYTL. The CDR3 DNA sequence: TGTGCCAGCAGCGAGAGCCCCAACTATGGCTACACCCTC.